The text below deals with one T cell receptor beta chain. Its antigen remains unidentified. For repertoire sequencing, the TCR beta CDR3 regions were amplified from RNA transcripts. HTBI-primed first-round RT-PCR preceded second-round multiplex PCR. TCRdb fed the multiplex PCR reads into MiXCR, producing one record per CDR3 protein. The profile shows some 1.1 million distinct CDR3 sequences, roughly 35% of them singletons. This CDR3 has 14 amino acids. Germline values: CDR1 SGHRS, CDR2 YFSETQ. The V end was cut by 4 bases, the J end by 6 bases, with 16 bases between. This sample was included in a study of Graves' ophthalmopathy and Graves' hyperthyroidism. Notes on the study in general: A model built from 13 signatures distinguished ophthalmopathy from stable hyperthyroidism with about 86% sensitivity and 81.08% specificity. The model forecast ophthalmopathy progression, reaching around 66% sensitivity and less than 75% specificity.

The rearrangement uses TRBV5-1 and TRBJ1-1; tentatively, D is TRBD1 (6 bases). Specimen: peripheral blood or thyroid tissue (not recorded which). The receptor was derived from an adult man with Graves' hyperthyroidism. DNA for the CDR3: TGCGCCAGCAGCCAGACCACAGGGTTATCTGAAGCTTTCTTT. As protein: CASSQTTGLSEAFF.